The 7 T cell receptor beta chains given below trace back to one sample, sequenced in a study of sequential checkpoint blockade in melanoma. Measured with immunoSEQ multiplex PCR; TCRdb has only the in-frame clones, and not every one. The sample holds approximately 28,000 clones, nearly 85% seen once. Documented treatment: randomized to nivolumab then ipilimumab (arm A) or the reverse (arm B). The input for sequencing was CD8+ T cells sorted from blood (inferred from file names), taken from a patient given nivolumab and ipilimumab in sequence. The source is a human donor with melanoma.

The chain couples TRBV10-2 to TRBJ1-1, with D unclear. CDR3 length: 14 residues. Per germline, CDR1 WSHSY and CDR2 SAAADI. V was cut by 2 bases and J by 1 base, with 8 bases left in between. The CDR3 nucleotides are TGCGCCAGCAGTGAGGCGAGGTGGAACACTGAAGCTTTCTTT. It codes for CASSEARWNTEAFF.

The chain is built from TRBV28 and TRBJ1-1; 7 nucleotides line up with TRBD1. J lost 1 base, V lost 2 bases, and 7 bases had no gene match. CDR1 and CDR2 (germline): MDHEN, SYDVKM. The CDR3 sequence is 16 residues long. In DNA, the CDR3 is TGTGCCAGCAGTTTAGGGGCAGGGGGAGGGAACACTGAAGCTTTCTTT. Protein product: CASSLGAGGGNTEAFF.

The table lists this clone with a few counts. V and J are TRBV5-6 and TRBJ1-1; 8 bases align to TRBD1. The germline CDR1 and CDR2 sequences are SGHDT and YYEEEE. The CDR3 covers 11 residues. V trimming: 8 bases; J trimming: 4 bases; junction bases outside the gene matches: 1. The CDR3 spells CASTGGTEAFF. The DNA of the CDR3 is TGTGCCAGTACAGGGGGCACTGAAGCTTTCTTT.

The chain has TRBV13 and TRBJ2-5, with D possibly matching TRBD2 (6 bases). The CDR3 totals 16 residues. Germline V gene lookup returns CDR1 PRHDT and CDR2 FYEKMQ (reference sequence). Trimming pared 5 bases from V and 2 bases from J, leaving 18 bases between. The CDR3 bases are TGTGCCAGCAGCCCTGCGGTAGGACTACATCAAGAGACCCAGTACTTC. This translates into CASSPAVGLHQETQYF.

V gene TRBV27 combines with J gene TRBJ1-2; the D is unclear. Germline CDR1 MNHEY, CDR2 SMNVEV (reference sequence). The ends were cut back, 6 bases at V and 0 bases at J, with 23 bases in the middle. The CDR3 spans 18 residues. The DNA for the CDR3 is TGTGCCAGCAGCCCGACACCTCCACAGTTTCCCACTAACTATGGCTACACCTTC. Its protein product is CASSPTPPQFPTNYGYTF.

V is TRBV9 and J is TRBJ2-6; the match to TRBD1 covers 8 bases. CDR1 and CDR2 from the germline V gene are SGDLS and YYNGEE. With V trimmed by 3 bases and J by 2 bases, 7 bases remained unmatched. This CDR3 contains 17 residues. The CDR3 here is CASSARGQGTGANVLTF. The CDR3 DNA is TGTGCCAGCAGCGCCAGAGGACAGGGTACTGGGGCCAACGTCCTGACTTTC.

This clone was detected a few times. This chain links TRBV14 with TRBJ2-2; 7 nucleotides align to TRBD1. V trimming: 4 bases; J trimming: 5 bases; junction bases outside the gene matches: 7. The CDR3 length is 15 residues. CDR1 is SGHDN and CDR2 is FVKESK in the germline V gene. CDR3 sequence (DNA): TGTGCCAGCAGCCCATCGACAGGGCGAACCGGGGAGCTGTTTTTT. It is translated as CASSPSTGRTGELFF.